This is a list of T cell receptor beta chains from one sample in a study of CD8 T cells in Susac syndrome. TCRdb re-called the immunoSEQ multiplex PCR reads with MiXCR, one entry per CDR3 protein. This table holds about 60,000 distinct CDR3 sequences, roughly 94% found once. The sample consisted of CD8+ T cells from PBMCs. These receptors were obtained from a human donor with multiple sclerosis. The CDR3 runs from the conserved cysteine through the conserved F or W.

J gene: TRBJ1-1
V gene: TRBV19
CDR3 protein: CASSPGHPNTEAFF

J gene: TRBJ1-2
V gene: TRBV7-3
CDR3 protein: CASSLYTRVKGYTF

J gene: TRBJ2-7
V gene: TRBV28
CDR3 protein: CASSSQLGDCEQYF

J gene: TRBJ2-5
V gene: TRBV24-1
CDR3 protein: CATSEIGTSGQETQYF

J gene: TRBJ1-5
V gene: TRBV27
CDR3 protein: CASARRGQPQHF

J gene: TRBJ1-3
V gene: TRBV29-1
CDR3 protein: CSVLGNTIYF

J gene: TRBJ2-3
V gene: TRBV6-6
CDR3 protein: CASNPTGADTQYF

J gene: TRBJ2-1
V gene: TRBV7-3
CDR3 protein: CASSLMASNEQFF

J gene: TRBJ1-2
V gene: TRBV7-9
CDR3 protein: CASSLVDRGYTF

J gene: TRBJ2-1
V gene: TRBV29-1
CDR3 protein: CSAGPFNYNEQFF

J gene: TRBJ2-7
V gene: TRBV7-6
CDR3 protein: CASSFYIPGQSLEQYF

J gene: TRBJ1-4
V gene: TRBV4-3
CDR3 protein: CASSQDTGPEKLFF

J gene: TRBJ2-2
V gene: TRBV11-2
CDR3 protein: CASSLVGSTGELFF

J gene: TRBJ2-1
V gene: TRBV20-1
CDR3 protein: CSAKIPILAGDNEQFF

J gene: TRBJ1-5
V gene: TRBV30
CDR3 protein: CAWKGGDYQPQHF

J gene: TRBJ2-7
V gene: TRBV13
CDR3 protein: CASSSRRVPHEQYF

J gene: TRBJ2-7
V gene: TRBV25-1
CDR3 protein: CASSGGNSYEQYF

J gene: TRBJ2-2
V gene: TRBV28
CDR3 protein: CASSFQLTNTGELFF

J gene: TRBJ2-5
V gene: TRBV27
CDR3 protein: CASSDVLRRGILETQYF

J gene: TRBJ2-4
V gene: TRBV15
CDR3 protein: CATSGGVGAKNIQYF

J gene: TRBJ2-1
V gene: TRBV27
CDR3 protein: CASSPGSGSSLYNEQFF

J gene: TRBJ1-5
V gene: TRBV30
CDR3 protein: CAWSVQASQPQHF

J gene: TRBJ2-7
V gene: TRBV20-1
CDR3 protein: CSARDLTNNDEQYF

J gene: TRBJ2-1
V gene: TRBV7-3
CDR3 protein: CASSLPSPGGSYNEQFF

J gene: TRBJ2-7
V gene: TRBV10-3
CDR3 protein: CAISESSGVSYEQYF

J gene: TRBJ2-5
V gene: TRBV29-1
CDR3 protein: CSVVRDFNQETQYF

J gene: TRBJ2-7
V gene: TRBV7-6
CDR3 protein: CASSLRGTNYEQYF

J gene: TRBJ1-1
V gene: TRBV19
CDR3 protein: CASRTAMNTEAFF

J gene: TRBJ2-2
V gene: TRBV7-8
CDR3 protein: CASSFLGVNRELFF

J gene: TRBJ1-2
V gene: TRBV14
CDR3 protein: CASSQDSSYGYTF

J gene: TRBJ2-1
V gene: TRBV3-1
CDR3 protein: CASSQEGGEGNEQFF

J gene: TRBJ2-2
V gene: TRBV29-1
CDR3 protein: CSVEDGTRAGELFF

J gene: TRBJ1-6
V gene: TRBV23-1
CDR3 protein: CASSRFGFRSPLHF

J gene: TRBJ1-5
V gene: TRBV7-9
CDR3 protein: CASSLGQASNQPQHF

J gene: TRBJ2-7
V gene: TRBV28
CDR3 protein: CASSLPHYEQYF

J gene: TRBJ2-1
V gene: TRBV28
CDR3 protein: CASSLDGYNEQFF

J gene: TRBJ2-3
V gene: TRBV6-5
CDR3 protein: CASRQASTDTQYF

J gene: TRBJ1-4
V gene: TRBV7-9
CDR3 protein: CASSHNERLFF

J gene: TRBJ2-1
V gene: TRBV29-1
CDR3 protein: CSPLDRGSEQFF

J gene: TRBJ2-3
V gene: TRBV5-1
CDR3 protein: CASSPGTGGLADTQYF

J gene: TRBJ1-1
V gene: TRBV20-1
CDR3 protein: CSARVTGNTEAFF

J gene: TRBJ1-2
V gene: TRBV12-3/TRBV12-4
CDR3 protein: CASSGPGRGSGYTF

J gene: TRBJ1-1
V gene: TRBV29-1
CDR3 protein: CSVGQNTEAFF

J gene: TRBJ2-1
V gene: TRBV7-3
CDR3 protein: CASSFGVPYNEQFF